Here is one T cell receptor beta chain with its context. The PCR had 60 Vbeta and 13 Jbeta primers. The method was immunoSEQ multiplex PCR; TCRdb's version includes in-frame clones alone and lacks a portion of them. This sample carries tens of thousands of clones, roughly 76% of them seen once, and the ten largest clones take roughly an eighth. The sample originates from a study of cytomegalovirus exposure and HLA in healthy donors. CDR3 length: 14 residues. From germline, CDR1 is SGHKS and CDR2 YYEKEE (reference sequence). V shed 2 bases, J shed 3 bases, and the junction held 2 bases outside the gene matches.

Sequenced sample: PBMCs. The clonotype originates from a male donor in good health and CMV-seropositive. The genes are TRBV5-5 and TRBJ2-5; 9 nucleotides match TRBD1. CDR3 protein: CASSLGTGKETQYF. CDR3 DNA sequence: TGTGCCAGCAGCTTAGGGACAGGGAAAGAGACCCAGTACTTC.